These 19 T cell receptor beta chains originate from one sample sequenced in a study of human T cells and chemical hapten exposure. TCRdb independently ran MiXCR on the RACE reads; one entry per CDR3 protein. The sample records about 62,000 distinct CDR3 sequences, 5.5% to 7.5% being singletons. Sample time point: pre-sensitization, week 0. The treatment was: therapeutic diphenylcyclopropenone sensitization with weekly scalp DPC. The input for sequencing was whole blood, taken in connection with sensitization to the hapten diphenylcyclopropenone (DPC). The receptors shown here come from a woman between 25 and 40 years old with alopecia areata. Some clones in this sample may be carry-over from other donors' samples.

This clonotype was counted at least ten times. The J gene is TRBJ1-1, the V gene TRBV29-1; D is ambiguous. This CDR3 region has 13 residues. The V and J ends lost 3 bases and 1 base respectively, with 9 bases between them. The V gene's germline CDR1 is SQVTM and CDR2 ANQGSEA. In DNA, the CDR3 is TGCAGCGTTGACGGGCTATCGAACACTGAAGCTTTCTTT. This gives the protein CSVDGLSNTEAFF.

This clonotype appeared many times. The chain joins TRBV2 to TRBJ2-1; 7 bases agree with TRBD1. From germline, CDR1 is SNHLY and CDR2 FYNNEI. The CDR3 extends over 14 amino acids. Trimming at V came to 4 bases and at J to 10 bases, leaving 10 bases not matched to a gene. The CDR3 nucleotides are TGTGCCAGCAGTGCTGGGCAGGGGGACCGCGAGCAGTTCTTC. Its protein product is CASSAGQGDREQFF.

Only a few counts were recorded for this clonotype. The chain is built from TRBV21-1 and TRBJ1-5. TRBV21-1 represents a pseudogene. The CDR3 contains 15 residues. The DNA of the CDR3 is TGTGCCAGCAGCAAAGTGGTAAACGGCAATCAGCCCCAGCATTTT. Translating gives CASSKVVNGNQPQHF.

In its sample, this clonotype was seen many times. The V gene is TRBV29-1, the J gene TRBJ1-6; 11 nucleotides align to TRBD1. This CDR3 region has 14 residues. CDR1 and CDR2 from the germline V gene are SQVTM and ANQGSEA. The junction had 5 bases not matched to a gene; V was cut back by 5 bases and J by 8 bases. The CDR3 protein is CSVRTGGVDSPLHF. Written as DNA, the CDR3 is TGCAGCGTTCGGACAGGGGGCGTCGATTCACCCCTCCACTTT.

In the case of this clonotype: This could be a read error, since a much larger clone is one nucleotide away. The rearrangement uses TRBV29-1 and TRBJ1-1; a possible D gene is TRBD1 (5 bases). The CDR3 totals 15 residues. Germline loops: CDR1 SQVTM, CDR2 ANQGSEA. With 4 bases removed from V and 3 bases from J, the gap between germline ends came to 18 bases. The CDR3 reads CSVGGLLSSDTEAFF. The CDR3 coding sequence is TGCAGCGTTGGGGGACTCCTCTCATCGGACACTGAAGCTTTCTTT.

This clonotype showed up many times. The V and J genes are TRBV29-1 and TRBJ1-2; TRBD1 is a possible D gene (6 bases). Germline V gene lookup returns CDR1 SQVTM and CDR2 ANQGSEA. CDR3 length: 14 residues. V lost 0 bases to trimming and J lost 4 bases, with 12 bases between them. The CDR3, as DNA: TGCAGCGTTGAAGACAGGTGGACAGTCTATGGCTACACCTTC. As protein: CSVEDRWTVYGYTF.

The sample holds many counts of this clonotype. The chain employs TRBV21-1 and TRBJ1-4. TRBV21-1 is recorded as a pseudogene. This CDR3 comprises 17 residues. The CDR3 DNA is TGTGCCAGCAGCAAAGAGGAGGGGCCCGCAACTAATGAAAAACTGTTTTTT. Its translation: CASSKEEGPATNEKLFF.

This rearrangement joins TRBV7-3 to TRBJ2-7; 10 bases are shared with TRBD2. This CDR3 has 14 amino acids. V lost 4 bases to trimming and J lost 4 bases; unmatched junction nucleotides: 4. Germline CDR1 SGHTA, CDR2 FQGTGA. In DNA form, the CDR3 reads TGTGCCAGCAGCTGGGCTAGCGGGGGTTACGAGCAGTACTTC. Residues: CASSWASGGYEQYF.

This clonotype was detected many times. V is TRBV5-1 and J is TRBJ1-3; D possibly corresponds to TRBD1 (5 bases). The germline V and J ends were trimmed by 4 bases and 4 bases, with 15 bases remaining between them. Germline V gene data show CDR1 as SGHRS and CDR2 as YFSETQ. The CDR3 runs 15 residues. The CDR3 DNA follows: TGCGCCAGCAGCCGCATACCTGGGGCAGGAAACACCATATATTTT. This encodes CASSRIPGAGNTIYF. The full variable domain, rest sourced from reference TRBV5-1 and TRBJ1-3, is KAGVTQTPRYLIKTRGQQVTLSCSPISGHRSVSWYQQTPGQGLQFLFEYFSETQRNKGNFPGRFSGRQFSNSRSEMNVSTLELGDSALYLCASSRIPGAGNTIYFGEGSWLTVV.

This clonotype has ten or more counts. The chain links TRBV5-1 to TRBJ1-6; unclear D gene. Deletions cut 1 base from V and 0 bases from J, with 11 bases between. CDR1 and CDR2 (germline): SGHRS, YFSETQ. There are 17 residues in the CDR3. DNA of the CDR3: TGCGCCAGCAGCTTGTCGGGCACCAGCTCCTATAATTCACCCCTCCACTTT. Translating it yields CASSLSGTSSYNSPLHF.

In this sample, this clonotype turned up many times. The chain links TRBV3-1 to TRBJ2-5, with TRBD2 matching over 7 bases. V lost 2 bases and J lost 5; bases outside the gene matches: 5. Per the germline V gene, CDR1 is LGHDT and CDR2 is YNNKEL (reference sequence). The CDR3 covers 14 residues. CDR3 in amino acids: CASSQNGLGETQYF. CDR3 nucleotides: TGTGCCAGCAGCCAAAACGGACTAGGGGAGACCCAGTACTTC.

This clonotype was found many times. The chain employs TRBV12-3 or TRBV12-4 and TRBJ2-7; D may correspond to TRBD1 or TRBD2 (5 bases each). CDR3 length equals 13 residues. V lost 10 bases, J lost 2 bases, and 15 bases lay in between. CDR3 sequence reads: CATAWGNTYEQYF. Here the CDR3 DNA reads TGTGCCACCGCCTGGGGGAACACCTACGAGCAGTACTTC.

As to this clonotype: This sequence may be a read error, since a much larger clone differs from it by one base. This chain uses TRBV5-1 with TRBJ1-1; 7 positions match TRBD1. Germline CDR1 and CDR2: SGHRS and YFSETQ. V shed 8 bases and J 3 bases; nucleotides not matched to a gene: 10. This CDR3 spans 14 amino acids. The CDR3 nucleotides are TGCGCCAGAAGCCTAGACAGGGCATACACTGAAGCTTTCTTT. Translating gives CARSLDRAYTEAFF.

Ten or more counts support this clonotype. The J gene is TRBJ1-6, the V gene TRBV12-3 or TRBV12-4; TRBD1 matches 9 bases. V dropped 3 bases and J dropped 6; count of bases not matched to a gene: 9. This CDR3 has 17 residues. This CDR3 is CASSFPTGGYLNSPLHF. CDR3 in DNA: TGTGCCAGCAGTTTCCCGACAGGGGGTTACCTTAATTCACCCCTCCACTTT.

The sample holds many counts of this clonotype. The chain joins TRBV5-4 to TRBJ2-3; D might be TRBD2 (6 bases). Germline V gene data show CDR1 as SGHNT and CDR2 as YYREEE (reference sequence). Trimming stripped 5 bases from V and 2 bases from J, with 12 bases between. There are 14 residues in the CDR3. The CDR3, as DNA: TGTGCCAGCAGGGGCGGGGCGACCACAGATACGCAGTATTTT. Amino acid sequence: CASRGGATTDTQYF.

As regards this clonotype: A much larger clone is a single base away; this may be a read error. CDR3 in amino acids: CASRGGMGTDTQYF. The CDR3 DNA reads as TGTGCCAGCAGAGGGGGCATGGGCACAGATACGCAGTATTTT. This chain uses TRBV12-3 or TRBV12-4 with TRBJ2-3, with 7 bases that match TRBD1. Trimming took 6 bases from V and 1 from J; bases not matched to a gene: 4. The CDR3 sequence is 14 residues long.

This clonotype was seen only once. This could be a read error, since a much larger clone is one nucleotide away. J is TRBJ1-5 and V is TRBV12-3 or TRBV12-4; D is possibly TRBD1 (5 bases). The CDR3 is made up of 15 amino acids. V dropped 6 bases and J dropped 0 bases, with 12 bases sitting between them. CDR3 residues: CASSPQVTSNQPQHF. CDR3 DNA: TGTGCCAGCAGCCCACAGGTGACTAGCAATCAGCCCCAGCATTTT.

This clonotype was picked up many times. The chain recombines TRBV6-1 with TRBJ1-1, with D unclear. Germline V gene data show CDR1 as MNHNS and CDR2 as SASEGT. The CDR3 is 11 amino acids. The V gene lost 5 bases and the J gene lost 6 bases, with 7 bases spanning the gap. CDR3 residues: CASSLFAEAFF. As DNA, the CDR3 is TGTGCCAGCAGTTTATTCGCTGAAGCTTTCTTT.

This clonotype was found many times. This chain's CDR3 is CASSFLVKRRGRTGELFF. CDR3 bases: TGTGCCAGCAGTTTCCTGGTCAAGAGGCGGGGTCGGACCGGGGAGCTGTTTTTT. The chain is built from TRBV27 and TRBJ2-2; possible D gene TRBD2, 6 bases. V was cut by 3 bases and J by 5 bases, with 22 bases left in between. The CDR3 extends over 18 amino acids. CDR1 and CDR2 from the germline V gene are MNHEY and SMNVEV (reference sequence).